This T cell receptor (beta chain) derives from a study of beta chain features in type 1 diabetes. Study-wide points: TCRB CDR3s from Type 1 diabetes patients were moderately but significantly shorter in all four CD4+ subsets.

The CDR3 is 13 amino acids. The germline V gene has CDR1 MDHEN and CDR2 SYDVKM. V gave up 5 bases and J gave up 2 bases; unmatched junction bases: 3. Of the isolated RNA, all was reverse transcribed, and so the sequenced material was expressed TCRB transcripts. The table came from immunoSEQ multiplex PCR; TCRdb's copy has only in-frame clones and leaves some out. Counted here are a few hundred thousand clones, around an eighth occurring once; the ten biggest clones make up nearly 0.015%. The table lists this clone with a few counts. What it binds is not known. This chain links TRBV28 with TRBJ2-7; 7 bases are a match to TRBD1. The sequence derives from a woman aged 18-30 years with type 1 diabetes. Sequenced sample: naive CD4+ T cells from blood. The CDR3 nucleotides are TGTGCCAGCAGTCCGGGACAGACCTACGAGCAGTACTTC. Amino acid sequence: CASSPGQTYEQYF.